The rows below give T cell receptor beta chains drawn from one sample of a study of cytomegalovirus exposure and HLA in healthy donors. The protocol was immunoSEQ multiplex PCR, while the TCRdb copy is restricted to in-frame clones and leaves out a portion. The data contain under 150,000 clones, 70% to 85% of them seen just once; the ten biggest clones take up under 2%. The sequenced sample consisted of PBMCs. Receptors originate from a boy aged 5-17 years in good health and CMV-seronegative. CDR3s include the opening cysteine and the closing phenylalanine or tryptophan. Fields, in order: V gene, J gene, D gene, clone size, CDR3 protein, CDR3 DNA. A D gene is named only where the DNA matches it firmly. Size tells how often a clone was seen (once, few, many) or the class of an expanded clone, and some rows leave it out.

V: TRBV6-5
J: TRBJ2-3
D: TRBD2
size: few
CDR3: CAVGLAGGYTQYF
DNA: TGTGCCGTGGGACTAGCGGGAGGGTATACGCAGTATTTT

V: TRBV19
J: TRBJ2-3
D: TRBD2
size: NA
CDR3: CAGLGLAGEDTQYF
DNA: TGTGCCGGGTTAGGGCTAGCGGGAGAAGATACGCAGTATTTT

V: TRBV19
J: TRBJ2-1
D: TRBD1
size: NA
CDR3: CASSLSDRGRHNEQFF
DNA: TGTGCCAGTAGTCTTTCGGACAGGGGGCGCCACAATGAGCAGTTCTTC

V: TRBV4-3
J: TRBJ2-3
D: TRBD2
size: NA
CDR3: CASSPKSGGASDTQYF
DNA: TGCGCCAGCAGCCCTAAATCCGGGGGGGCCAGTGATACGCAGTATTTT

V: TRBV4-1
J: TRBJ2-5
D: TRBD2
size: NA
CDR3: CASSRIKGLAVQETQYF
DNA: TGCGCCAGCAGCCGAATTAAGGGACTAGCGGTACAAGAGACCCAGTACTTC

V: TRBV15
J: TRBJ2-7
D: TRBD2
size: NA
CDR3: CATSYSGGMDEQYF
DNA: TGTGCCACCAGCTATAGCGGGGGGATGGACGAGCAGTACTTC

V: TRBV5-8
J: TRBJ2-3
D: NA
size: once
CDR3: CASSLQGFGFADTQYF
DNA: TGTGCCAGCAGCTTACAGGGTTTCGGTTTTGCAGATACGCAGTATTTT

V: TRBV2
J: TRBJ1-1
D: NA
size: NA
CDR3: CASGRTGMNTEAFF
DNA: TGTGCCAGCGGACGGACGGGAATGAACACTGAAGCTTTCTTT

V: TRBV5-1
J: TRBJ2-3
D: TRBD1
size: NA
CDR3: CASSSTGDRPTDTQYF
DNA: TGCGCCAGCAGCTCGACAGGGGATCGTCCGACCGATACGCAGTATTTT

V: TRBV18
J: TRBJ1-5
D: NA
size: NA
CDR3: CASSPGGLGGTNQPQHF
DNA: TGTGCCAGCTCACCAGGAGGCCTTGGTGGAACAAATCAGCCCCAGCATTTT

V: TRBV27
J: TRBJ1-6
D: TRBD1
size: NA
CDR3: CASSLQGAIYNSPLHF
DNA: TGTGCCAGCAGTCTACAGGGGGCCATCTATAATTCACCCCTCCACTTT

V: TRBV9
J: TRBJ2-5
D: TRBD2
size: NA
CDR3: CASSVRSGGEETQYF
DNA: TGTGCCAGCAGCGTACGTAGCGGGGGGGAAGAGACCCAGTACTTC

V: TRBV25-1
J: TRBJ1-1
D: NA
size: few
CDR3: CASSDAHRAPPLRAFF
DNA: TGTGCCAGCAGTGATGCTCACAGGGCCCCGCCACTGCGAGCTTTCTTT

V: TRBV6-5
J: TRBJ2-5
D: NA
size: NA
CDR3: CASSSGMRETQYF
DNA: TGTGCCAGCAGTTCAGGGATGAGAGAGACCCAGTACTTC

V: TRBV6-5
J: TRBJ1-2
D: NA
size: NA
CDR3: CATGPNYGYPF
DNA: TGTGCCACCGGTCCTAACTATGGCTACCCCTTC

V: TRBV7-9
J: TRBJ2-5
D: TRBD2
size: NA
CDR3: CASSSETSAETQYF
DNA: TGTGCCAGCAGCTCCGAGACTAGCGCGGAGACCCAGTACTTC

V: TRBV5-8
J: TRBJ2-5
D: TRBD1
size: NA
CDR3: CASSSGQQETQYF
DNA: TGTGCCAGCAGCTCGGGACAGCAAGAGACCCAGTACTTC

V: TRBV19
J: TRBJ2-7
D: NA
size: once
CDR3: CASSAAYAYEQYF
DNA: TGTGCCAGTAGCGCCGCCTACGCATACGAGCAGTACTTC

V: TRBV7-6
J: TRBJ1-2
D: NA
size: NA
CDR3: CASSSDSNYGYTF
DNA: TGTGCCAGCAGCAGCGATTCTAACTATGGCTACACCTTC

V: TRBV10-2
J: TRBJ1-1
D: NA
size: few
CDR3: CASGGLDTEAFF
DNA: TGCGCCAGCGGGGGACTGGACACTGAAGCTTTCTTT